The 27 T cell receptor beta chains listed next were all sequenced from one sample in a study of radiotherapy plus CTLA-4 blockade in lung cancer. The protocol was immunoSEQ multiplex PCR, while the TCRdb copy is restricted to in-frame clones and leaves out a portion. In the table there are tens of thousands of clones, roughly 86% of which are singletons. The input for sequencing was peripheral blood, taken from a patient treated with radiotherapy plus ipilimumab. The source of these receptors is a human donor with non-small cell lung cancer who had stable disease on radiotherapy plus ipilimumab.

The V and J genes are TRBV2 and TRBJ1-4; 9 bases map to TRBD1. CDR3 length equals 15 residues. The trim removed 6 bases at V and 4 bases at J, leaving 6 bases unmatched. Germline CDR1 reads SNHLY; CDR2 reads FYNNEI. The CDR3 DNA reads TGTGCCAGCAGCGCAACAGGGGGCCGTAATGAAAAACTGTTTTTT. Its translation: CASSATGGRNEKLFF.

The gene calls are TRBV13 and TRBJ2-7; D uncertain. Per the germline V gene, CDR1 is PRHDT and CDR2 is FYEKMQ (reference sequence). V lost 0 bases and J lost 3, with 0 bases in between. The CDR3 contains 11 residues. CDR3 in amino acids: CASSLGYEQYF. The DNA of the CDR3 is TGTGCCAGCAGCTTAGGCTACGAGCAGTACTTC.

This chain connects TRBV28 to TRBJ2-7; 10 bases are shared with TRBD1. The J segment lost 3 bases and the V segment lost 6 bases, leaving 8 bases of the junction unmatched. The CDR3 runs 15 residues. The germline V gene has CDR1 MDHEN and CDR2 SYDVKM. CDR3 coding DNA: TGTGCCAGCAGCATGGACAGGGGGAACCTCTACGAGCAGTACTTC. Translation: CASSMDRGNLYEQYF. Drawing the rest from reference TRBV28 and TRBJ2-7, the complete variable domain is DVKVTQSSRYLVKRTGEKVFLECVQDMDHENMFWYRQDPGLGLRLIYFSYDVKMKEKGDIPEGYSVSREKKERFSLILESASTNQTSMYLCASSMDRGNLYEQYFGPGTRLTVT.

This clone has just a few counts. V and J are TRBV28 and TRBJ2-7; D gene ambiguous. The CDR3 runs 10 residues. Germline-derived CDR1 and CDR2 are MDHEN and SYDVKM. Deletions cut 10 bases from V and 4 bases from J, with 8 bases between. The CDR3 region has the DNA TGTGCCAAAGGGCTATACGAGCAGTACTTC. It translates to CAKGLYEQYF.

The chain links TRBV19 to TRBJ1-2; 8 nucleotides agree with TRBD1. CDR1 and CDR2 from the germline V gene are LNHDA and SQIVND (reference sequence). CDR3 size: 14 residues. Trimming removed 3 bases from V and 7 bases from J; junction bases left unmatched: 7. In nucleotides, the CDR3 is TGTGCCAGTAGTATGGTGACAGGGGTGAGTGGCTACACCTTC. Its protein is CASSMVTGVSGYTF.

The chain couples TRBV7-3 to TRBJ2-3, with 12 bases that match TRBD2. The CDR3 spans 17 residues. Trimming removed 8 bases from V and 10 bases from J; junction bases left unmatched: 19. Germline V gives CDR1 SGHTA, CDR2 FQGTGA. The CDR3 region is CASATDPTSGRIGAQYF. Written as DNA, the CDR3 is TGTGCCAGCGCGACCGATCCAACTAGCGGGAGGATCGGTGCGCAGTATTTT.

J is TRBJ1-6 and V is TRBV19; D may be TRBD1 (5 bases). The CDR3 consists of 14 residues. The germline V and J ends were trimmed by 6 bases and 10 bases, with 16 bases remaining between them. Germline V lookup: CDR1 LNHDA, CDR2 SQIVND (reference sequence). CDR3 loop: CASRRDAEGSPLHF. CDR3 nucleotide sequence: TGTGCCAGTAGGAGGGACGCGGAAGGATCACCCCTCCACTTT.

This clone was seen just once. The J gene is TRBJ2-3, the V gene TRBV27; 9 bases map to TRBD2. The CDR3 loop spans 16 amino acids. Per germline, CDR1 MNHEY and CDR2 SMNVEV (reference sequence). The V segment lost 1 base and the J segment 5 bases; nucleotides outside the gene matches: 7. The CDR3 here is CASSLFGGGAGDTQYF. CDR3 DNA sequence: TGTGCCAGCAGTTTATTTGGCGGGGGGGCAGGAGATACGCAGTATTTT.

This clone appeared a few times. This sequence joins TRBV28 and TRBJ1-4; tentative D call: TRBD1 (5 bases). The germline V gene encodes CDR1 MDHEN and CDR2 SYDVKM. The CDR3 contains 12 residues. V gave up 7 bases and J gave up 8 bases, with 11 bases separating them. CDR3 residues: CASTFGDEKLFF. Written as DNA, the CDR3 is TGTGCCAGCACTTTCGGGGACGAAAAACTGTTTTTT.

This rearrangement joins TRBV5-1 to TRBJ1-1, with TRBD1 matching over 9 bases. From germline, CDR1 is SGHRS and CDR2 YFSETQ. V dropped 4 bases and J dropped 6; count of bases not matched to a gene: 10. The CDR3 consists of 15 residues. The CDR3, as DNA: TGCGCCAGCAGCGGCCGACAGGGGGAGGTCGCTGAAGCTTTCTTT. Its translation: CASSGRQGEVAEAFF.

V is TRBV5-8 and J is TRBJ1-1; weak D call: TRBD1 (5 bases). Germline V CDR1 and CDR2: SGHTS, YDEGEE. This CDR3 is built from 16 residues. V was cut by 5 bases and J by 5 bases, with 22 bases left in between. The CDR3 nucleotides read TGTGCCAGCAGAAGGGGAAGGGTTTTCCAGTCTACTGAAGCTTTCTTT. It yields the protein CASRRGRVFQSTEAFF.

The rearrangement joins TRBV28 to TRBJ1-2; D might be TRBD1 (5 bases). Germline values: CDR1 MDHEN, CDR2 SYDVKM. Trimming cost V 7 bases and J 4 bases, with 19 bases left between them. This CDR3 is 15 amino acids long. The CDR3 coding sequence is TGTGCCAGCACCGTACCGAGACAGCCTCCCTATGGCTACACCTTC. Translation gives CASTVPRQPPYGYTF.

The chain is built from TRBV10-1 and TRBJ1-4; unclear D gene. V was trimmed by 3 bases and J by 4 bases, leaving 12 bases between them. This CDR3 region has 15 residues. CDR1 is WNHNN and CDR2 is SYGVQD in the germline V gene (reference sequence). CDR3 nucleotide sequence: TGCGCCAGCAGTGACCCCCGACAAAATAATGAAAAACTGTTTTTT. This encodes CASSDPRQNNEKLFF.

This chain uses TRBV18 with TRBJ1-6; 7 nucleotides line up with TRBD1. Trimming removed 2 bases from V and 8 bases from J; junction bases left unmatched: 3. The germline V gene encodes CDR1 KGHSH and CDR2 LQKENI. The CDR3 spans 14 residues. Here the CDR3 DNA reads TGTGCCAGCTCACCAGACAGGGCCCATTCACCCCTCCACTTT. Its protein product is CASSPDRAHSPLHF.

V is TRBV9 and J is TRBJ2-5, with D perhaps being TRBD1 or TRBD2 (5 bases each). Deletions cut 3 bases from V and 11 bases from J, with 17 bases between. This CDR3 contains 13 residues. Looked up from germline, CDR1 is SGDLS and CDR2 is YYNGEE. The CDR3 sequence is CASSAGPRGEQYF. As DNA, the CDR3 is TGTGCCAGCAGCGCGGGGCCCCGGGGAGAGCAGTACTTC. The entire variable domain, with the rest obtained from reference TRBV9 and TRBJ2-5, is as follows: DSGVTQTPKHLITATGQRVTLRCSPRSGDLSVYWYQQSLDQGLQFLIQYYNGEERAKGNILERFSAQQFPDLHSELNLSSLELGDSALYFCASSAGPRGEQYFGPGTRLLVL.

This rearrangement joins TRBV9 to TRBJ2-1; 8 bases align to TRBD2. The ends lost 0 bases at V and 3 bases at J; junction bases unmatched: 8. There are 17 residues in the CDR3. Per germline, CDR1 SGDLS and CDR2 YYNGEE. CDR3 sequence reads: CASSVAERGPRYNEQFF. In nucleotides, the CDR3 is TGTGCCAGCAGCGTAGCGGAGCGGGGGCCCCGCTACAATGAGCAGTTCTTC. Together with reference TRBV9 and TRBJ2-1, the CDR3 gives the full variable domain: DSGVTQTPKHLITATGQRVTLRCSPRSGDLSVYWYQQSLDQGLQFLIQYYNGEERAKGNILERFSAQQFPDLHSELNLSSLELGDSALYFCASSVAERGPRYNEQFFGPGTRLTVL.

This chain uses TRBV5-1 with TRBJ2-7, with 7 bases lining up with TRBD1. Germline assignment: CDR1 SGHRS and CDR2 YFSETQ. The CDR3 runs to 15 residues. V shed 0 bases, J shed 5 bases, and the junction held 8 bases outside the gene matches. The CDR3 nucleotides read TGCGCCAGCAGCTTGGAAGTAACAGGGGAAGACGAGCAGTACTTC. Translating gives CASSLEVTGEDEQYF. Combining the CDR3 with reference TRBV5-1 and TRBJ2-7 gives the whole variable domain KAGVTQTPRYLIKTRGQQVTLSCSPISGHRSVSWYQQTPGQGLQFLFEYFSETQRNKGNFPGRFSGRQFSNSRSEMNVSTLELGDSALYLCASSLEVTGEDEQYFGPGTRLTVT.

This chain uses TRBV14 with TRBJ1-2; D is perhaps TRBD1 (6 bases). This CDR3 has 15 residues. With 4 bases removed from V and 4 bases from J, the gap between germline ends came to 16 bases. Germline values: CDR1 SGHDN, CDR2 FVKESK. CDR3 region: CASSPYLRDIYGYTF. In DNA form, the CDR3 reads TGTGCCAGCAGCCCCTACCTCCGGGACATCTATGGCTACACCTTC.

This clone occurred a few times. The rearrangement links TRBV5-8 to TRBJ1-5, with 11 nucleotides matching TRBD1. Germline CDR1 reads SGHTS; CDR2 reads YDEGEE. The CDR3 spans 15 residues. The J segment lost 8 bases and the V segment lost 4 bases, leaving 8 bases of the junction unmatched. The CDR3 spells CASSADRGRVEPQHF. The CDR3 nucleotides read TGTGCCAGCAGCGCGGACAGGGGGCGCGTCGAGCCCCAGCATTTT.

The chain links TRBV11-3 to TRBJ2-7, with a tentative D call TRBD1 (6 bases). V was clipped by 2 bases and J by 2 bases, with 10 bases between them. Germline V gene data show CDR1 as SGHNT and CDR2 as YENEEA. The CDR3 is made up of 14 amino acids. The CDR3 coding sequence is TGTGCCAGCAGCTTAAATTACAGGGCCTACGAGCAGTACTTC. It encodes CASSLNYRAYEQYF.

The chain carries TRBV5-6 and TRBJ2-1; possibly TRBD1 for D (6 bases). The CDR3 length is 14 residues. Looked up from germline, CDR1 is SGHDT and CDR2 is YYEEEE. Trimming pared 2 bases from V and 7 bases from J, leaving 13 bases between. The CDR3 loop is CASSLQGRVNEQFF. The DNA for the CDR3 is TGTGCCAGCAGCTTACAGGGACGGGTTAATGAGCAGTTCTTC.

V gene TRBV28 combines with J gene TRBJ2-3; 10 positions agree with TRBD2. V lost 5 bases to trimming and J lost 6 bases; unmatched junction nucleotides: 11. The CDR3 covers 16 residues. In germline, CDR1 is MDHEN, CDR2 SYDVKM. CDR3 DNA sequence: TGTGCCAGCAGTACACCCCTCCCGGGACTAGCGGATACGCAGTATTTT. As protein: CASSTPLPGLADTQYF.

CDR3 coding DNA: TGTGCCAGCAGCTTTAGCGGGAGGGTGGGAGAGACCCAGTACTTC. This codes for CASSFSGRVGETQYF. The V and J genes are TRBV4-2 and TRBJ2-5; TRBD2 agrees at 11 bases. Germline-derived CDR1 and CDR2 are LGHNA and YNFKEQ. The CDR3 contains 15 residues. The V segment lost 5 bases and the J segment 4 bases; nucleotides outside the gene matches: 6.

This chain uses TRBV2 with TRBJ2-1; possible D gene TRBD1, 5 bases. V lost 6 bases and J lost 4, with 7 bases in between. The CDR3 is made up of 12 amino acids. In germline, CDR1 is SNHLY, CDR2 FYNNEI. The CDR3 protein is CASRDTYNEQFF. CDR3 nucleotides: TGTGCCAGCAGGGACACTTACAATGAGCAGTTCTTC.

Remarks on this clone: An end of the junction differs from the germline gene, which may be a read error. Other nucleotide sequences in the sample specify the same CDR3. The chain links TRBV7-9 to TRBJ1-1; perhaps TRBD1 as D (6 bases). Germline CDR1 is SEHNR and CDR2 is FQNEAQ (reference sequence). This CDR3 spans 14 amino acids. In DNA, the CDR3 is TGTGCGAGCAGCCCGGGGGGCATGAACACTGAAGCTTTCTTT. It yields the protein CASSPGGMNTEAFF.

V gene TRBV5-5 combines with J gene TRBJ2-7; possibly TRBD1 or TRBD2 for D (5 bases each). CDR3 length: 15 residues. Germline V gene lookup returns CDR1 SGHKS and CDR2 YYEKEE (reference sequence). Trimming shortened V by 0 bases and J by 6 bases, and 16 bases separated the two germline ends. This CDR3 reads CASSLGGTYGGEQYF. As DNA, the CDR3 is TGTGCCAGCAGCTTGGGGGGGACCTATGGTGGCGAGCAGTACTTC.

The CDR3 nucleotides read TGTGCCAGCAGGTCGGGGACAAGGGTGACCCCCGAGCAGTACTTC. Protein: CASRSGTRVTPEQYF. The chain employs TRBV28 and TRBJ2-7, with D perhaps matching TRBD1 (6 bases). V was shortened by 6 bases and J by 6 bases, with 21 bases between the two germline ends. Germline assignment: CDR1 MDHEN and CDR2 SYDVKM. This CDR3 has 15 residues.